The 29 T cell receptor beta chains listed next were all sequenced from one sample in a study of blood T cell repertoires in COVID-19. Sequenced by immunoSEQ multiplex PCR; TCRdb stores in-frame clones only, minus some. This sample has approximately 170,000 clones; around 87% occur once, and the top ten carry 3% to 4%. Sample: peripheral blood. These receptors came from a man between 18 and 35 years old with active or convalescent COVID-19.

The chain recombines TRBV7-2 with TRBJ2-7; D uncertain. CDR3 length equals 12 residues. V was cut by 1 base and J by 8 bases, with 9 bases left in between. CDR1 and CDR2 (germline): SGHTA, FQGNSA. The CDR3 region is CASSLGGYKQYF. The CDR3 nucleotides read TGTGCCAGCAGCTTAGGAGGTTACAAGCAGTACTTC.

The CDR3 coding sequence is TGTGCCAGCAGCTTATTAGCCCAAAACTACAATGAGCAGTTCTTC. Residues: CASSLLAQNYNEQFF. The chain uses TRBV11-2 and TRBJ2-1; no clear D gene. Trimming removed 2 bases from V and 3 bases from J, with 11 bases in between. The germline gives CDR1 SGHAT, CDR2 FQNNGV. The CDR3 has 15 amino acids. The complete variable domain, with remaining parts taken from reference TRBV11-2 and TRBJ2-1, reads EAGVAQSPRYKIIEKRQSVAFWCNPISGHATLYWYQQILGQGPKLLIQFQNNGVVDDSQLPKDRFSAERLKGVDSTLKIQPAKLEDSAVYLCASSLLAQNYNEQFFGPGTRLTVL.

The chain joins TRBV20-1 to TRBJ1-3; D perhaps matches TRBD1 (6 bases). Trimming shortened V by 3 bases and J by 4 bases, and 13 bases separated the two germline ends. CDR1 is DFQATT and CDR2 is SNEGSKA in the germline V gene (reference sequence). The CDR3 has 14 residues. CDR3 amino acids: CSASVTGWGNTIYF. As DNA, the CDR3 is TGCAGTGCTAGTGTCACAGGGTGGGGAAACACCATATATTTT.

This chain uses TRBV28 with TRBJ1-5; maybe TRBD1 (6 bases). The V gene lost 5 bases and the J gene lost 0 bases, with 17 bases spanning the gap. There are 17 residues in the CDR3. The germline V gene encodes CDR1 MDHEN and CDR2 SYDVKM. CDR3 coding DNA: TGTGCCAGCAGTCGCCAAGCTCGGACAGATAGCAATCAGCCCCAGCATTTT. Residues: CASSRQARTDSNQPQHF. The variable domain in full, completed from reference TRBV28 and TRBJ1-5, reads DVKVTQSSRYLVKRTGEKVFLECVQDMDHENMFWYRQDPGLGLRLIYFSYDVKMKEKGDIPEGYSVSREKKERFSLILESASTNQTSMYLCASSRQARTDSNQPQHFGDGTRLSIL.

The chain is built from TRBV19 and TRBJ1-2, with 7 bases fitting TRBD1. V was pared by 3 bases and J by 8 bases, with 12 bases of the junction left unmatched. Per germline, CDR1 LNHDA and CDR2 SQIVND (reference sequence). This CDR3 region has 15 residues. The CDR3 is CASSILGQDSLGYTF. Written as DNA, the CDR3 is TGTGCCAGTAGTATTCTTGGACAGGACTCACTCGGCTACACCTTC.

The V gene is TRBV9, the J gene TRBJ2-2, with D possibly TRBD2 on 6 matching bases. Trimming removed 5 bases from V and 4 bases from J, with 12 bases in between. This CDR3 is 14 amino acids long. Germline-derived CDR1 and CDR2 are SGDLS and YYNGEE. The CDR3 here is CASREGRFTGELFF. The CDR3 region has the DNA TGTGCCAGCAGGGAGGGGCGATTCACCGGGGAGCTGTTTTTT.

This clone occurred a few times. V is TRBV12-5 and J is TRBJ2-7; D gene uncertain. Trimming removed 2 bases at V and 3 bases at J, with 17 bases between. The germline V gene has CDR1 LGHNT and CDR2 FRNRAP. The CDR3 covers 16 residues. The DNA of the CDR3 is TGTGCTAGTGGTTTGCCGCGAACGGGTCAGATCTACGAGCAGTACGTC. Translation gives CASGLPRTGQIYEQYV.

V is TRBV28 and J is TRBJ2-5; 12 bases are shared with TRBD2. CDR3 length: 14 residues. Trimming took 6 bases from V and 5 from J; bases not matched to a gene: 4. Germline V gene sequence: CDR1 MDHEN, CDR2 SYDVKM. CDR3 sequence reads: CASSLAGGKETQYF. CDR3 DNA sequence: TGTGCCAGCAGCCTAGCGGGAGGGAAGGAGACCCAGTACTTC.

The chain has TRBV5-5 and TRBJ1-5; D is possibly TRBD1 (6 bases). V dropped 2 bases and J dropped 1 base, with 7 bases sitting between them. CDR3 length equals 14 residues. CDR1 and CDR2 (germline): SGHKS, YYEKEE (reference sequence). The chain's CDR3 is CASSLQGSNQPQHF. The CDR3 coding sequence is TGTGCCAGCAGCTTACAGGGAAGCAATCAGCCCCAGCATTTT.

The chain links TRBV27 to TRBJ2-1; 9 nucleotides line up with TRBD2. Germline trimming cut 6 bases from V and 4 bases from J; bases unmatched to any gene: 7. Germline lookup yields CDR1 MNHEY and CDR2 SMNVEV (reference sequence). The CDR3 spans 15 residues. CDR3 sequence (DNA): TGTGCCAGCAGGATAAGCGGGGGGAAGTACAATGAGCAGTTCTTC. Its translation is CASRISGGKYNEQFF.

The gene calls are TRBV18 and TRBJ2-3; D might be TRBD2 (5 bases). From germline, CDR1 is KGHSH and CDR2 LQKENI. The CDR3 totals 15 residues. V lost 6 bases and J lost 0, with 13 bases in between. The CDR3: CASSQSRGSTDTQYF. The DNA of the CDR3 is TGTGCCAGCTCCCAATCCCGGGGTAGCACAGATACGCAGTATTTT.

This sequence joins TRBV5-1 and TRBJ1-5, with D unclear. V lost 0 bases and J lost 1, with 8 bases in between. The CDR3 consists of 15 residues. Germline loops: CDR1 SGHRS, CDR2 YFSETQ. CDR3 in amino acids: CASSLDSGSNQPQHF. The CDR3 DNA follows: TGCGCCAGCAGCTTGGACAGTGGAAGCAATCAGCCCCAGCATTTT. The entire variable domain, with the rest obtained from reference TRBV5-1 and TRBJ1-5, is as follows: KAGVTQTPRYLIKTRGQQVTLSCSPISGHRSVSWYQQTPGQGLQFLFEYFSETQRNKGNFPGRFSGRQFSNSRSEMNVSTLELGDSALYLCASSLDSGSNQPQHFGDGTRLSIL.

The table lists this clone with a count of one. The V and J genes are TRBV14 and TRBJ1-6, with 11 bases fitting TRBD1. J was trimmed by 10 bases and V by 0 bases; bases with no gene match: 2. The CDR3 extends over 15 amino acids. Germline CDR1 reads SGHDN; CDR2 reads FVKESK. The CDR3: CASSQEDRGQSPLHF. The CDR3 bases are TGTGCCAGCAGCCAAGAGGACAGGGGGCAATCACCCCTCCACTTT.

The gene calls are TRBV7-9 and TRBJ2-1; the D is unclear. CDR3 length equals 11 residues. The germline V gene has CDR1 SEHNR and CDR2 FQNEAQ (reference sequence). Trimming cost V 5 bases and J 8 bases, with 7 bases left between them. The CDR3 region has the DNA TGTGCCAGCAGCCCCTCCGATGAGCAGTTCTTC. This sequence encodes CASSPSDEQFF.

This chain joins TRBV7-7 and TRBJ2-5, with TRBD1 as a possible D gene (6 bases). The CDR3 covers 15 residues. CDR1 is SSHAT, CDR2 FNYEAQ, per germline (reference sequence). V lost 4 bases and J lost 0, with 12 bases in between. CDR3 DNA sequence: TGTGCCAGCAGCTCCATACAGGGCCACCAAGAGACCCAGTACTTC. The encoded protein is CASSSIQGHQETQYF.

The chain carries TRBV19 and TRBJ1-1, with D unclear. Trimming shortened V by 6 bases and J by 11 bases, and 22 bases separated the two germline ends. The CDR3 has 14 residues. Per germline, CDR1 LNHDA and CDR2 SQIVND (reference sequence). The CDR3 coding sequence is TGTGCCAGTAGCGATCATGACACCGTACTAGCGGCTTTCTTT. Its protein product is CASSDHDTVLAAFF.

The V and J genes are TRBV18 and TRBJ1-1; maybe TRBD1 (6 bases). The CDR3 length is 13 residues. V was shortened by 2 bases and J by 4 bases, with 8 bases between the two germline ends. Germline CDR1 KGHSH, CDR2 LQKENI. The CDR3 is CASSPDRSTEAFF. The CDR3 coding sequence is TGTGCCAGCTCACCAGACAGGTCCACTGAAGCTTTCTTT.

This chain uses TRBV11-3 with TRBJ1-1; 7 bases fit TRBD1. The germline gives CDR1 SGHNT, CDR2 YENEEA. V was pared by 5 bases and J by 1 base, with 7 bases of the junction left unmatched. The CDR3 length is 15 residues. CDR3 DNA sequence: TGTGCCAGCAGCCCCCGGACAGGTTCGAACACTGAAGCTTTCTTT. Translation: CASSPRTGSNTEAFF. The full variable domain, completed using reference TRBV11-3 and TRBJ1-1, is EAGVVQSPRYKIIEKKQPVAFWCNPISGHNTLYWYLQNLGQGPELLIRYENEEAVDDSQLPKDRFSAERLKGVDSTLKIQPAELGDSAVYLCASSPRTGSNTEAFFGQGTRLTVV.

In regard to this clone: This sample also contains other DNA sequences that code for the same CDR3. This rearrangement joins TRBV19 to TRBJ1-5, with 12 bases identical to TRBD1. The germline V gene has CDR1 LNHDA and CDR2 SQIVND (reference sequence). Trimming removed 6 bases from V and 6 bases from J; junction bases left unmatched: 3. This CDR3 has 14 amino acids. CDR3 amino acids: CASSGTGGRQPQHF. In DNA, the CDR3 is TGTGCCAGTAGCGGGACAGGGGGCCGTCAGCCCCAGCATTTT.

The chain couples TRBV2 to TRBJ2-1; 7 nucleotides line up with TRBD1. This CDR3 has 15 amino acids. Germline-derived CDR1 and CDR2 are SNHLY and FYNNEI. V trimming: 5 bases; J trimming: 2 bases; junction bases outside the gene matches: 6. This CDR3 reads CASSYRDRTYNEQFF. The CDR3 DNA reads TGTGCCAGCAGTTACCGGGACAGAACCTACAATGAGCAGTTCTTC.

The table lists this clone with a few counts. The chain carries TRBV29-1 and TRBJ1-2; no clear D gene. Between the trimmed V and J ends, which lost 4 bases and 4 bases, there was a span of 22 bases. The CDR3 sequence is 16 residues long. The V gene's germline CDR1 is SQVTM and CDR2 ANQGSEA. The CDR3 loop reads CSVAMPVGTLGYGYTF. The CDR3 nucleotides read TGCAGCGTTGCAATGCCGGTCGGCACGCTAGGCTATGGCTACACCTTC.

This chain links TRBV3-1 (or the pseudogene TRBV3-2) with TRBJ1-1, with 10 bases identical to TRBD1. Trimming removed 4 bases from V and 6 bases from J; junction bases left unmatched: 8. Germline V gene lookup returns CDR1 LGHDT and CDR2 YNNKEL (reference sequence). This CDR3 is built from 15 residues. Here the CDR3 DNA reads TGTGCCAGCAGCCCTCACCGGGACAGGGGCGCTGAAGCTTTCTTT. Translated: CASSPHRDRGAEAFF.

CDR3 nucleotide sequence: TGTGCCAGCAGTCCGACGCTCCGCGACAGAGACGAGCAGTACTTC. Translation gives CASSPTLRDRDEQYF. The chain combines TRBV25-1 with TRBJ2-7; tentative D call: TRBD1 (5 bases). The germline CDR1 and CDR2 sequences are MGHDK and SYGVNS. The CDR3 length is 15 residues. Trimming left V 5 bases short and J 5 bases short, with 19 bases between.

The V and J genes are TRBV19 and TRBJ1-1; D possibly corresponds to TRBD1 (5 bases). The ends were cut back, 3 bases at V and 3 bases at J, with 11 bases in the middle. Germline-derived CDR1 and CDR2 are LNHDA and SQIVND (reference sequence). The CDR3 extends over 14 amino acids. CDR3 sequence reads: CASSMGQGYTEAFF. In DNA, the CDR3 is TGTGCCAGTAGTATGGGGCAGGGATACACTGAAGCTTTCTTT.

The rearrangement links TRBV7-9 to TRBJ2-2; possibly TRBD1 for D (5 bases). V gave up 5 bases and J gave up 1 base, with 14 bases separating them. Germline V gene lookup returns CDR1 SEHNR and CDR2 FQNEAQ (reference sequence). The CDR3 totals 16 residues. CDR3 bases: TGTGCCAGCAGCCCACCCGCGACAGTGAACACCGGGGAGCTGTTTTTT. Its protein product is CASSPPATVNTGELFF.

The chain carries TRBV7-2 and TRBJ2-2, with 7 positions matching TRBD2. The CDR3 is 13 amino acids. The junction had 8 bases not matched to a gene; V was cut back by 10 bases and J by 6 bases. In germline, CDR1 is SGHTA, CDR2 FQGNSA. Here the CDR3 DNA reads TGTGCCACTGAGCGGGGTGCAGCCGGGGAGCTGTTTTTT. It yields the protein CATERGAAGELFF.

The chain employs TRBV6-5 and TRBJ1-2; D is undetermined. The germline CDR1 and CDR2 sequences are MNHEY and SVGAGI. The CDR3 has 13 amino acids. The ends were cut back, 3 bases at V and 0 bases at J, with 5 bases in the middle. For the CDR3, the DNA is TGTGCCAGCAGTTATATTGCTAACTATGGCTACACCTTC. This gives the protein CASSYIANYGYTF.

The chain has TRBV6-5 and TRBJ2-7, with a weak D call TRBD1 (5 bases). Between the trimmed V and J ends, which lost 5 bases and 0 bases, there was a span of 11 bases. The length of the CDR3 is 14 residues. Per the germline V gene, CDR1 is MNHEY and CDR2 is SVGAGI. The CDR3 DNA sequence: TGTGCCAGCAGTCGGAGCAGGGACTCCTACGAGCAGTACGTC. Translated: CASSRSRDSYEQYV.

The chain carries TRBV7-9 and TRBJ2-4, with 7 nucleotides matching TRBD1. V gave up 0 bases and J gave up 0 bases; unmatched junction bases: 5. Germline V gene data show CDR1 as SEHNR and CDR2 as FQNEAQ (reference sequence). CDR3 length equals 17 residues. The CDR3 sequence is CASSLAGDRLAKNIQYF. The CDR3 DNA sequence: TGTGCCAGCAGCTTAGCCGGGGACAGACTAGCCAAAAACATTCAGTACTTC.